The rows below give T cell receptor beta chains drawn from one sample of a study of long-term antiretroviral therapy in people with HIV. TCRdb's table, derived via immunoSEQ multiplex PCR, lists solely in-frame clones and lacks some. This sample carries some 25,000 clones, approximately 80% of them seen once, and the ten largest clones take about 2.3%. Sequencing was performed on unsorted PBMCs, taken 3 years after starting antiretroviral therapy. Receptor source: a man aged 50 or older with HIV. CDR3s include the opening cysteine and the closing phenylalanine or tryptophan. The D gene is left open where the match is weak. Not all rows give a size; the values are once, few, many and, for expanded clones, a class.

D gene	V gene	J gene	clone size	CDR3 length	CDR3 DNA	CDR3 protein
-	TRBV28	TRBJ2-7	-	12	TGTGCCAGCACTTCTGGGGGATACGAGCAGTACTTC	CASTSGGYEQYF
TRBD1	TRBV28	TRBJ1-2	-	14	TGTGCCAGCCGACGACAGGGGGAAAACTATGGCTACACCTTC	CASRRQGENYGYTF
-	TRBV5-8	TRBJ1-1	-	15	TGTGCCAGCAGCTTGTCGGGGGCGGGAAACACTGAAGCTTTCTTT	CASSLSGAGNTEAFF
TRBD1	TRBV19	TRBJ1-1	-	16	TGTGCCAGTCTACCAAGACAGGGGAAAGGAAACACTGAAGCTTTCTTT	CASLPRQGKGNTEAFF
-	TRBV28	TRBJ2-1	once	20	TGTGCCAGCAGCGACGCATCTGGCCGCCTAGGACTTCAGGACCACAATGAGCAGTTCTTC	CASSDASGRLGLQDHNEQFF
TRBD2	TRBV7-2	TRBJ2-1	-	18	TGTGCCAGCAGCTCCCTCCCAGGGACTAGCGGGATCTACAATGAGCAGTTCTTC	CASSSLPGTSGIYNEQFF
-	TRBV10-1	TRBJ2-7	-	14	TGCGCCAGCGAGAAAAAAAAGGGGCCAAACGAGCAGTACTTC	CASEKKKGPNEQYF
TRBD1	TRBV4-1	TRBJ1-4	-	18	TGCGCCAGCAGCCAACCAATTCCAGGGGGCGCACCTAATGAAAAACTGTTTTTT	CASSQPIPGGAPNEKLFF
-	TRBV7-2	TRBJ1-2	-	13	TGTGCCAGCAGCTTGGTCAGGGGATACGGCTACACCTTC	CASSLVRGYGYTF
-	TRBV11-2	TRBJ1-2	-	13	TGTGCCGCCGGAACATCTTTTAACTATGGCTACACCTTC	CAAGTSFNYGYTF
TRBD1	TRBV25-1	TRBJ2-7	-	14	TGTGCCAGCAGCCCGGGACAGGGGGCTTACGGGCAGTACTTC	CASSPGQGAYGQYF
-	TRBV6-6	TRBJ2-7	-	14	TGTGCCAGCAGTTTTGAGGACCCCTCCTACGAGCAGTACTTC	CASSFEDPSYEQYF
-	TRBV30	TRBJ1-5	few	13	TGTGCCTGGAGTGGGGGTAACGATCAGCCCCAGCATTTT	CAWSGGNDQPQHF
-	TRBV7-2	TRBJ2-5	-	14	TGTGCCAGCAGCCTGCGGGGACAGAAAGAGACCCAGTACTTC	CASSLRGQKETQYF
TRBD1	TRBV9	TRBJ2-1	-	15	TGTGCCAGCAGCGTAGCTGCGGGACAGGGCAATGAGCAGTTCTTC	CASSVAAGQGNEQFF
-	TRBV11-3	TRBJ2-5	-	11	TGTGCCAGCAGTAATGTCGAGACCCAGTACTTC	CASSNVETQYF
-	TRBV30	TRBJ2-2	-	16	TGTGCCTGGAGTGTACGGGGAATCGCGAACACCGGGGAGCTGTTTTTT	CAWSVRGIANTGELFF
-	TRBV23-1	TRBJ1-5	-	15	TGCGCCAGCAGTCAGTCGGACCCTGGTGGTCAGCCCCAGCATTTT	CASSQSDPGGQPQHF
-	TRBV13	TRBJ2-7	-	14	TGTGCCAGCAGCCCTCCCCGCAGGGTCAACGAGCAGTACTTC	CASSPPRRVNEQYF
-	TRBV4-3	TRBJ1-3	-	16	TGCGCCAGCAGCCAAGATCTTCAAGCAGGCGGAAACACCATATATTTT	CASSQDLQAGGNTIYF
-	TRBV28	TRBJ1-5	-	11	TGTGCCAGCAGTTTGGGACAGCCCCAGCATTTT	CASSLGQPQHF
TRBD2	TRBV4-1	TRBJ2-5	-	17	TGCGCCAGCAGCCACGACCGACTAGCGGAATTCCAAGAGACCCAGTACTTC	CASSHDRLAEFQETQYF
TRBD1	TRBV19	TRBJ2-7	-	14	TGTGCCAGTAGTTTCCGGGACAGTACCTACGAGCAGTACTTC	CASSFRDSTYEQYF
-	TRBV7-2	TRBJ1-3	-	15	TGTGCCAGCAGCTTAGACCGGGGGTCAGGAAACACCATATATTTT	CASSLDRGSGNTIYF
TRBD1	TRBV7-2	TRBJ1-1	-	13	TGTGCCAGCAGCCTTCAGGGGGCCGAGGAAGCTTTCTTT	CASSLQGAEEAFF
TRBD2	TRBV13	TRBJ2-3	-	17	TGTGCCAGCAGCTGTCTAGCGGGAGAAGGGAGAACAGATACGCAGTATTTT	CASSCLAGEGRTDTQYF
-	TRBV19	TRBJ2-7	-	13	TGTGCCAGTAGTATCGGGATTACCTACGAGCAGTACTTC	CASSIGITYEQYF
-	TRBV19	TRBJ1-5	-	14	TGTGCCAGTAGTATACGCAGCAGGAATCAGCCCCAGCATTTT	CASSIRSRNQPQHF
TRBD1	TRBV20-1	TRBJ2-5	-	11	TGCAGTGGACAGGGGCAAGAGACCCAGTACTTC	CSGQGQETQYF
-	TRBV2	TRBJ1-2	-	12	TGTGCCAGCAGTGATTCCATCAATGGCTACACCTTC	CASSDSINGYTF
-	TRBV20-1	TRBJ2-5	-	11	TGCAGTGCCACCTCCGTAGAGACCCAGTACTTC	CSATSVETQYF
-	TRBV10-2	TRBJ2-2	-	15	TGCGCCAGCAGTGAGGATGTCAGGGCCACCGGGGAGCTGTTTTTT	CASSEDVRATGELFF
TRBD2	TRBV4-1	TRBJ2-3	-	17	TGCGCCAGCAGCCTATTTCCGGGACTAGCGGGGCGAGATACGCAGTATTTT	CASSLFPGLAGRDTQYF
-	TRBV27	TRBJ2-7	once	15	TGTGCCAGCAGTGCCGGGACCTATAGCTCCTACGAGCAGTACTTC	CASSAGTYSSYEQYF
-	TRBV28	TRBJ2-7	once	14	TGTGCCAGCGCAATCGAAGGTGGATCCTACGAGCAGTACTTC	CASAIEGGSYEQYF
-	TRBV11-2	TRBJ2-5	-	13	TGTGCCAGCAGCTTCTGGTCGCGAGAGACCCAGTACTTC	CASSFWSRETQYF
-	TRBV28	TRBJ1-1	-	15	TGTGCCAGCAGTTTAAATTCCCGGGGGGGCACTGAAGCTTTCTTT	CASSLNSRGGTEAFF
-	TRBV5-1	TRBJ2-7	few	15	TGCGCCAGCAGCCGACTCCGGGACTCCTCCTACGAGCAGTACTTC	CASSRLRDSSYEQYF
TRBD1	TRBV28	TRBJ2-7	-	13	TGTGCCAGCAGCCACGGACAGGGTTACGAGCAGTACTTC	CASSHGQGYEQYF
-	TRBV21-1	TRBJ2-7	-	16	TGTGCCAGCAGCAAAGCCCGGACCCTACTAAACTACGAGCAGTACTTC	CASSKARTLLNYEQYF
-	TRBV10-3	TRBJ1-1	-	14	TGTGCCATCAGTAATCGGGGCGAGAACACTGAAGCTTTCTTT	CAISNRGENTEAFF
-	TRBV15	TRBJ1-5	-	14	TGTGCCACCAGCAGAGAACAGGGTTGGCAGCCCCAGCATTTT	CATSREQGWQPQHF
-	TRBV27	TRBJ2-7	few	12	TGTGCCAGCAGTTTATCCGGGTACGAGCAGTACTTC	CASSLSGYEQYF
-	TRBV6-5	TRBJ1-5	-	15	TGTGCCAGCAGTTACGGCAGGGGAATTAATCAGCCCCAGCATTTT	CASSYGRGINQPQHF
TRBD2	TRBV2	TRBJ2-1	-	19	TGTGCCAGCAGTGGCCTAGCGGGGGGGTATAGAGGGCCTTACAATGAGCAGTTCTTC	CASSGLAGGYRGPYNEQFF
TRBD2	TRBV6-5	TRBJ2-5	once	16	TGTGCCAGCAGTTACGTTGCACTAGCGAACCAAGAGACCCAGTACTTC	CASSYVALANQETQYF
TRBD1	TRBV28	TRBJ2-7	-	15	TGTGCCAGCAGTTCCATAGGACAGGGGGCCTACGAGCAGTACTTC	CASSSIGQGAYEQYF
-	TRBV19	TRBJ2-2	-	15	TGTGCCAGTAGTATCCAAGTCGTAGGCACCGGGGAGCTGTTTTTT	CASSIQVVGTGELFF
-	TRBV11-2	TRBJ1-1	-	16	TGTGCCAGCAGCTTAATTTCGGGACGCCTGAACACTGAAGCTTTCTTT	CASSLISGRLNTEAFF
TRBD2	TRBV5-6	TRBJ2-3	-	17	TGTGCCAGCAGCTTGGCCGGTAGCGGGGGGTTCCGAGATACGCAGTATTTT	CASSLAGSGGFRDTQYF
-	TRBV7-2	TRBJ1-3	-	17	TGTGCCAGCAGCTTAGACCGCGTTAGGGCTTCCGGAAACACCATATATTTT	CASSLDRVRASGNTIYF
-	TRBV6-5	TRBJ2-7	once	12	TGTGCCAGCAGGGGCGGAACCTACGAGCAGTACTTC	CASRGGTYEQYF
TRBD1	TRBV5-6	TRBJ2-7	once	16	TGTGCCAGCAGCTTGGGGAAGGGACAGAGGGACTACGAGCAGTACTTC	CASSLGKGQRDYEQYF
-	TRBV11-2	TRBJ2-7	-	12	TGTGCCAGCAGCCGCAACAAGTACGAGCAGTACTTC	CASSRNKYEQYF
TRBD1	TRBV19	TRBJ1-1	-	14	TGTGCCAGTAGCTTTCAGGGGGCGCAGACTGAAGCTTTCTTT	CASSFQGAQTEAFF
-	TRBV28	TRBJ1-3	-	15	TGTGCCAGCACCGCCGGGGGGGCAGGTGGAAACACCATATATTTT	CASTAGGAGGNTIYF
TRBD1	TRBV11-2	TRBJ1-4	-	16	TGTGCCAGCAGCTTAGGACAGGGTTGGGCTAATGAAAAACTGTTTTTT	CASSLGQGWANEKLFF
-	TRBV7-9	TRBJ2-7	-	13	TGTGCCAGCAGCGTACTCAGGGGCTACGAGCAGTACTTC	CASSVLRGYEQYF